This T cell receptor beta chain was captured in a study of T cells in Graves' hyperthyroidism and ophthalmopathy. With V trimmed by 3 bases and J by 2 bases, 8 bases remained unmatched. The CDR3 is 16 residues long. CDR1 is SEHNR, CDR2 FQNEAQ, per germline (reference sequence). The TCR beta CDR3 regions underwent amplification using RNA transcripts as the source. The HTBI primer set drove a first-round RT-PCR of the TCR CDR3. Using its own MiXCR run on the multiplex PCR reads, TCRdb lists one record per CDR3 protein. The repertoire holds some 490,000 distinct CDR3 sequences, approximately 16% seen once, with over 25% in the top ten. This clonotype appeared many times.

Material for sequencing was blood. The chain employs TRBV7-9 and TRBJ1-2; 8 bases map to TRBD1. The receptor was isolated from a woman aged 30 to 39 with Graves' ophthalmopathy. CDR3 protein: CASSFPPDRANYGYTF. CDR3 coding DNA: TGTGCCAGCAGCTTTCCCCCGGACAGGGCGAACTATGGCTACACCTTC.